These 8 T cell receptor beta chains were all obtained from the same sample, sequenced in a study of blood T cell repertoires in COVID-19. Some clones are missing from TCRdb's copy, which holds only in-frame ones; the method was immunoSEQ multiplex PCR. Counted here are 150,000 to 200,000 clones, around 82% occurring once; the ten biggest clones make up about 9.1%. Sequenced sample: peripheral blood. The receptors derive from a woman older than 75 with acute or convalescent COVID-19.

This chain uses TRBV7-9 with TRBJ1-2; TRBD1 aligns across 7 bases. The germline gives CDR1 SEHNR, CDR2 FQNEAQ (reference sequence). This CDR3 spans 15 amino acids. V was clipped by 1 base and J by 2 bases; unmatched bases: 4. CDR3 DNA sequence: TGTGCCAGCAGCTTAGGGCAGGGGGTGAACTATGGCTACACCTTC. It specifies CASSLGQGVNYGYTF.

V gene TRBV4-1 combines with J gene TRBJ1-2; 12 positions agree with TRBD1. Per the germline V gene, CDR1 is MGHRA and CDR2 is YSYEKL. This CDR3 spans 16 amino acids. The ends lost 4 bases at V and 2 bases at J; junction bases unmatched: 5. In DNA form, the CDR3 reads TGCGCCAGCAGCCCGACCGGGACAGGGGGCAACTATGGCTACACCTTC. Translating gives CASSPTGTGGNYGYTF.

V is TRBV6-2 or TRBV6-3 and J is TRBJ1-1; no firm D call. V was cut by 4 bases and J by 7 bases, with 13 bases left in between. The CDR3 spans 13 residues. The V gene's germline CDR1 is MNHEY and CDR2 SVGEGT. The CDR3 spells CASSSFGGGEAFF. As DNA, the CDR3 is TGTGCCAGCAGTTCATTCGGAGGTGGTGAAGCTTTCTTT.

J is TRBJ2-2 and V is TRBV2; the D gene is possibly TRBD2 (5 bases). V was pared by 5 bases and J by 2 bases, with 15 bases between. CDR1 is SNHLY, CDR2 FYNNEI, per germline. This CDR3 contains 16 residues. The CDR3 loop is CASSTSSGTNTGELFF. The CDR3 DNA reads TGTGCCAGCAGTACGTCTTCGGGAACTAACACCGGGGAGCTGTTTTTT. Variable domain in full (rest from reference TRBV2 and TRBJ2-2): EPEVTQTPSHQVTQMGQEVILRCVPISNHLYFYWYRQILGQKVEFLVSFYNNEISEKSEIFDDQFSVERPDGSNFTLKIRSTKLEDSAMYFCASSTSSGTNTGELFFGEGSRLTVL.

The CDR3 spells CASSGGTGPYEQYF. The CDR3 bases are TGCGCCAGCAGTGGGGGGACAGGGCCCTACGAGCAGTACTTC. This chain connects TRBV10-1 to TRBJ2-7; the match to TRBD1 covers 9 bases. Per germline, CDR1 WNHNN and CDR2 SYGVQD (reference sequence). J lost 2 bases, V lost 4 bases, and 3 bases had no gene match. This CDR3 comprises 14 residues.

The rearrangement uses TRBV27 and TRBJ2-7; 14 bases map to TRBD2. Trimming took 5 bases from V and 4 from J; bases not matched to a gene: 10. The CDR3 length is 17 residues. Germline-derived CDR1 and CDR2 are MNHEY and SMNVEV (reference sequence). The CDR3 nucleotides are TGTGCCAGCAGTCATCAGACTAGCGGGAGGGTTCGTTACGAGCAGTACTTC. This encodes CASSHQTSGRVRYEQYF.

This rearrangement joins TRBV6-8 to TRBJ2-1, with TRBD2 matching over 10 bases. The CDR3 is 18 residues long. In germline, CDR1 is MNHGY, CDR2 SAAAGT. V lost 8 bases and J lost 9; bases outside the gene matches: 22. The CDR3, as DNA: TGTGCCAGCTCACGACGGCCGACTATCGAGCGGGAGGGCACTGAGCAGTTCTTC. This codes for CASSRRPTIEREGTEQFF.

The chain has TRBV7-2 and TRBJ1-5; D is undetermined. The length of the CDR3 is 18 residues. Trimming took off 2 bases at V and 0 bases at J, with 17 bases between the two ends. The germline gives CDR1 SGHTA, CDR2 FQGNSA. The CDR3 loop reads CASSLNPARSYSNQPQHF. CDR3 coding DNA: TGTGCCAGCAGCTTAAACCCTGCCAGGTCGTATAGCAATCAGCCCCAGCATTTT.